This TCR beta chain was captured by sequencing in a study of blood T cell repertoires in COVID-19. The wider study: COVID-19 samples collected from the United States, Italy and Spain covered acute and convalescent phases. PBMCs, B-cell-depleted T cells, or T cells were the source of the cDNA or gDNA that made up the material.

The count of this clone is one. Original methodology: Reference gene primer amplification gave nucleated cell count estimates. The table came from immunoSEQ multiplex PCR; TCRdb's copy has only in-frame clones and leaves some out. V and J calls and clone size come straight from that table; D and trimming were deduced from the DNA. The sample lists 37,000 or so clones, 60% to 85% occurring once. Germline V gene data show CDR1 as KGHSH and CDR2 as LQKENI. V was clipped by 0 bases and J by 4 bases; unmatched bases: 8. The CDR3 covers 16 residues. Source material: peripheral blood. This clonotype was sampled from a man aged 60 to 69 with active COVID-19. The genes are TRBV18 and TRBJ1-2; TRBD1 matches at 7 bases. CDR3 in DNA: TGTGCCAGCTCACCACCGGTGCCAGGGGGTGCCTATGGCTACACCTTC. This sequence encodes CASSPPVPGGAYGYTF.